This T cell receptor beta chain was sequenced during a study of molecular identifiers for immune sequencing clone quantification. Via MiXCR, TCRdb re-called the PCR reads, giving one row per CDR3 protein. The sample lists about 98,000 distinct CDR3 sequences, under 40% occurring once. CDR3 length: 13 residues. The V end lost 1 base, the J end lost 4 bases, and 8 bases lay between the germline ends. Germline V gives CDR1 SGHTA, CDR2 FQGNSA. The V and J genes are TRBV7-2 and TRBJ2-7; D is undetermined. The TCR sequence derives from a human donor in good health. Some libraries in this study had Jurkat cell RNA spiked in. The sequencing sample was made of naive CD8+ T cells from blood, with Jurkat cell RNA spiked in. Sample subset: FACS-sorted CD8+CD4-CCR7+CD45RA+ naive T cells. CDR3 DNA sequence: TGTGCCAGCAGCTTAGACTGGAGTTACGAGCAGTACTTC. Protein: CASSLDWSYEQYF. The full variable domain, rest sourced from reference TRBV7-2 and TRBJ2-7, is GAGVSQSPSNKVTEKGKDVELRCDPISGHTALYWYRQSLGQGLEFLIYFQGNSAPDKSGLPSDRFSAERTGGSVSTLTIQRTQQEDSAVYLCASSLDWSYEQYFGPGTRLTVT.